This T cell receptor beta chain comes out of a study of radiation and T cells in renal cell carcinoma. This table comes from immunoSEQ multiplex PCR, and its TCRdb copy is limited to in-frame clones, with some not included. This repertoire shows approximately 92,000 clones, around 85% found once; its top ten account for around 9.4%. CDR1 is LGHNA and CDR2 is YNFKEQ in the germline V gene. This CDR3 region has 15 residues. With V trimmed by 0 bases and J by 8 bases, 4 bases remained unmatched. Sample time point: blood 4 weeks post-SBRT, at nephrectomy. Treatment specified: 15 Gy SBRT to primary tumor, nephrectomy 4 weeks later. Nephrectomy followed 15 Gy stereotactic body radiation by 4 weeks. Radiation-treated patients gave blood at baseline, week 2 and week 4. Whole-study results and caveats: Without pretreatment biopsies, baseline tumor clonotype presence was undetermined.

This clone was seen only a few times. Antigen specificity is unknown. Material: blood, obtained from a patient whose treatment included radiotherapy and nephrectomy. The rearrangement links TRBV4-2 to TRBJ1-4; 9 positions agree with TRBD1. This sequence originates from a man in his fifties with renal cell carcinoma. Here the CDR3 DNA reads TGTGCCAGCAGCCAAGATCTGGACAGGGGCGAAAAACTGTTTTTT. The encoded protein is CASSQDLDRGEKLFF.